What follows are 11 T cell receptor beta chains derived from one specimen sequenced in a study of T-cell reconstitution after alpha-beta-depleted transplantation in children. Preparing the TCRbeta library involved the use of unique molecular identifiers. TCRdb re-called the PCR reads with MiXCR, one entry per CDR3 protein. The sample lists about 980,000 distinct CDR3 sequences, about 30% occurring once. Source: PBMCs, mostly from graft donor cells, taken 360 days after TCRalphabeta/CD19-depleted stem cell transplant. Receptor source: a boy younger than two who had a stem cell transplant for SCID, so the T cells may come from the graft donor.

The chain's CDR3 is CSDEGPSSNEQFF. The CDR3 DNA follows: TGCAGTGACGAAGGCCCGTCATCGAATGAGCAGTTCTTC. The rearrangement links TRBV29-1 to TRBJ2-1; D is uncertain. The CDR3 is 13 residues long. The V gene's germline CDR1 is SQVTM and CDR2 ANQGSEA.

This clonotype has more than one count but fewer than ten. This chain connects TRBV12-3 or TRBV12-4 to TRBJ1-5, with D unresolved. The CDR3 covers 14 residues. The V gene lost 1 base and the J gene lost 7 bases, with 11 bases spanning the gap. Here the CDR3 DNA reads TGTGCCAGCAGTTTAGGGGTTTTCGTGCAGCCCCAGCATTTT. This codes for CASSLGVFVQPQHF.

The chain uses TRBV28 and TRBJ2-7; 8 bases are shared with TRBD2. Germline V CDR1 and CDR2: MDHEN, SYDVKM. The CDR3 totals 15 residues. After removal of 7 bases from V and 5 bases from J, the junction contained 13 bases not matched to a gene. The CDR3 DNA is TGTGCCAGCAAATCCTTACCGGGACTAGAGGACGAGCAGTACTTC. This gives the protein CASKSLPGLEDEQYF. Complete variable domain (other parts from reference TRBV28 and TRBJ2-7): DVKVTQSSRYLVKRTGEKVFLECVQDMDHENMFWYRQDPGLGLRLIYFSYDVKMKEKGDIPEGYSVSREKKERFSLILESASTNQTSMYLCASKSLPGLEDEQYFGPGTRLTVT.

This chain connects TRBV5-1 to TRBJ1-1; no clear D. Trimming removed 4 bases from V and 1 base from J, with 14 bases in between. Germline values: CDR1 SGHRS, CDR2 YFSETQ. The CDR3 is made up of 15 amino acids. The CDR3 coding sequence is TGCGCCAGCAGCCGATGGGCCACCCCGAACACTGAAGCTTTCTTT. Protein: CASSRWATPNTEAFF.

The V gene is TRBV5-1, the J gene TRBJ1-4; D unresolved. The ends were cut back, 4 bases at V and 6 bases at J, with 10 bases in the middle. This CDR3 has 13 amino acids. Germline V gives CDR1 SGHRS, CDR2 YFSETQ. CDR3 in DNA: TGCGCCAGCAGCGGAGCGAGGGATGAAAAACTGTTTTTT. It specifies CASSGARDEKLFF.

There are a few counts of this clonotype. V gene TRBV12-3 or TRBV12-4 combines with J gene TRBJ2-7; tentatively, D is TRBD1 or TRBD2 (5 bases each). Deletions cut 3 bases from V and 0 bases from J, with 15 bases between. This CDR3 is 16 amino acids long. The chain's CDR3 is CASSFPPGPSSYEQYF. DNA of the CDR3: TGTGCCAGCAGTTTTCCTCCGGGACCGTCCTCCTACGAGCAGTACTTC.

A word on this clonotype: A much larger clone sits a single nucleotide away, making a read error possible. The chain carries TRBV7-2 and TRBJ2-7; D gene unclear. Germline-derived CDR1 and CDR2 are SGHTA and FQGNSA. V was trimmed by 7 bases and J by 0 bases, leaving 4 bases between them. The CDR3 spans 11 residues. The CDR3 coding sequence is TGTGCCAGCACCTTCTCCTACGAGCAGTACTTC. It translates to CASTFSYEQYF.

This CDR3 is CASSEKRTGGKGEQFF. The CDR3 nucleotides are TGCGCCAGCAGTGAGAAGCGGACAGGGGGTAAGGGTGAGCAGTTCTTC. The J gene is TRBJ2-1, the V gene TRBV10-2, with 10 bases fitting TRBD1. The germline V gene has CDR1 WSHSY and CDR2 SAAADI. The J segment lost 9 bases and the V segment lost 2 bases, leaving 10 bases of the junction unmatched. This CDR3 is 16 amino acids long.

The chain is built from TRBV4-1 and TRBJ2-2, with 7 bases fitting TRBD1. Germline loops: CDR1 MGHRA, CDR2 YSYEKL. The CDR3 runs 17 residues. V gave up 3 bases and J gave up 4 bases; unmatched junction bases: 11. CDR3 residues: CASSQHVGGSGTGELFF. In DNA form, the CDR3 reads TGCGCCAGCAGCCAGCATGTAGGGGGCTCGGGCACCGGGGAGCTGTTTTTT.

This clonotype came up many times. This rearrangement joins TRBV18 to TRBJ2-1, with TRBD1 matching 9 bases. Germline-derived CDR1 and CDR2 are KGHSH and LQKENI. The CDR3 is 15 amino acids. Trimming removed 6 bases from V and 4 bases from J; junction bases left unmatched: 7. DNA of the CDR3: TGTGCCAGCTCGTCCGGGACAGGGATTTACAATGAGCAGTTCTTC. Translation gives CASSSGTGIYNEQFF.

This clonotype was observed a handful of times. This chain uses TRBV28 with TRBJ2-3, with TRBD2 identical over 8 bases. In germline, CDR1 is MDHEN, CDR2 SYDVKM. This CDR3 is built from 14 residues. V lost 5 bases to trimming and J lost 5 bases; unmatched junction nucleotides: 6. CDR3 region: CASSPTGGIDTQYF. Here the CDR3 DNA reads TGTGCCAGCAGTCCCACGGGGGGGATAGATACGCAGTATTTT.